This T cell receptor (beta chain) emerged from a study of shared clonotypes between healthy human individuals. V trimming: 6 bases; J trimming: 8 bases; junction bases outside the gene matches: 10. CDR1 and CDR2 (germline): MNHEY, SVGAGI. The CDR3 contains 15 residues. The table came from immunoSEQ multiplex PCR; TCRdb's copy has only in-frame clones and leaves some out. The sample has 2,500,000 or so clones; roughly nine tenths are singletons. Sequences were obtained from naive CD4+ T cells sorted from blood. Subset described: CD45RA+ positively selected. The chain uses TRBV6-5 and TRBJ2-1; 10 positions match TRBD2. This clonotype originated in a man younger than 35 in good health. For the CDR3, the DNA is TGTGCCAGCAGCCCCGCTAGCGGGAGTGTCTATGAGCAGTTCTTC. As protein: CASSPASGSVYEQFF.